The rows below give T cell receptor beta chains drawn from one sample of a study of shared clonotypes between healthy human individuals. Measured with immunoSEQ multiplex PCR; TCRdb has only the in-frame clones, and not every one. The sample has under 2,000,000 clones, roughly 95% seen once. Sequencing used naive CD8+ T cells sorted from blood. The source of these receptors is a young man in good health. The CDR3 runs from the conserved cysteine through the conserved F or W. D genes are given only for firm matches. The listing skips clone size in some rows; elsewhere it reads once, few, many or a size class.

>TRBD1|NA|TRBV6-1|TRBJ1-1
CASSDLTGALGTEAFF
TGTGCCAGCAGTGACCTCACAGGGGCTCTGGGGACTGAAGCTTTCTTT
>NA|NA|TRBV2|TRBJ2-7
CASEGGVTYEQYF
TGTGCCTCGGAGGGGGGGGTGACCTACGAGCAGTACTTC
>TRBD1|few|TRBV4-3|TRBJ1-1
CASRDGRGQITEAFF
TGCGCCAGCAGAGATGGCAGGGGGCAGATCACTGAAGCTTTCTTT
>NA|NA|TRBV6-1|TRBJ2-7
CASIDWVGQYF
TGTGCCAGCATCGACTGGGTAGGGCAGTACTTC
>TRBD2|NA|TRBV9|TRBJ2-3
CASSETSGGATDTQYF
TGTGCCAGCAGCGAGACTAGCGGGGGGGCCACAGATACGCAGTATTTT
>NA|NA|TRBV30|TRBJ2-2
CAWSVRGAGGELFF
TGTGCCTGGAGTGTTCGGGGGGCCGGCGGGGAGCTGTTTTTT
>NA|NA|TRBV13|TRBJ2-2
CASSFVAHTGELFF
TGTGCCAGCAGCTTCGTAGCTCACACCGGGGAGCTGTTTTTT
>TRBD2|NA|TRBV10-3|TRBJ2-5
CAISDSGLSGETQYF
TGTGCCATCAGTGACTCTGGCCTTAGCGGGGAGACCCAGTACTTC
>TRBD1|NA|TRBV5-1|TRBJ1-1
CASSSGTGDYYTEAFF
TGCGCCAGCAGCTCCGGGACAGGGGACTACTACACTGAAGCTTTCTTT
>TRBD1|NA|TRBV7-9|TRBJ2-7
CASSSGPGQEKYEQYF
TGTGCCAGCAGCTCAGGGCCGGGACAGGAGAAATACGAGCAGTACTTC
>NA|NA|TRBV4-1|TRBJ1-4
CASSQDLAVNEKLFF
TGCGCCAGCAGCCAAGATCTTGCCGTGAATGAAAAACTGTTTTTT
>TRBD2|NA|TRBV7-9|TRBJ2-7
CAISLLAGGNEQYF
TGTGCCATCAGCCTCCTAGCGGGGGGTAACGAGCAGTACTTC
>TRBD1|NA|TRBV2|TRBJ1-1
CASGGDSRRLNTEAFF
TGTGCCAGCGGGGGGGACAGCCGCCGACTGAACACTGAAGCTTTCTTT
>NA|NA|TRBV29-1|TRBJ2-3
CSVDADERARADTQYF
TGCAGCGTTGATGCTGACGAGAGGGCCCGGGCAGATACGCAGTATTTT
>NA|once|TRBV25-1|TRBJ2-7
CASSVNSYEQYF
TGTGCCAGCAGTGTTAATTCCTACGAGCAGTACTTC
>TRBD1|once|TRBV10-3|TRBJ2-7
CAISEADRPGEQYF
TGTGCCATCAGTGAGGCGGACAGGCCGGGGGAGCAGTACTTC
>NA|NA|TRBV9|TRBJ2-7
CASSQSGRDYEQYF
TGTGCCAGCAGTCAATCCGGCCGGGACTACGAGCAGTACTTC
>TRBD1|NA|TRBV28|TRBJ2-7
CASSFPFHQGASYEQYF
TGTGCCAGCAGTTTCCCCTTTCACCAGGGGGCATCCTACGAGCAGTACTTC
>TRBD1|NA|TRBV18|TRBJ2-1
CASSPTRDRGRYPNEQFF
TGTGCCAGCTCACCGACCAGGGACAGGGGGCGTTATCCCAATGAGCAGTTCTTC
>NA|NA|TRBV7-8|TRBJ1-4
CASSLAAGLREKLFF
TGTGCCAGCAGCTTAGCCGCAGGCTTAAGGGAAAAACTGTTTTTT
>NA|NA|TRBV7-9|TRBJ1-2
CASSLGTKASTF
TGTGCCAGCAGCTTAGGGACGAAGGCCTCTACCTTC
>TRBD2|NA|TRBV2|TRBJ2-1
CASSSSSGSSYNEQFF
TGTGCCAGCAGTTCCTCTAGCGGGAGCTCCTACAATGAGCAGTTCTTC
>NA|NA|TRBV29-1|TRBJ2-3
CSALHPYSTDTQYF
TGCAGCGCCCTCCACCCCTATAGCACAGATACGCAGTATTTT
>NA|NA|TRBV7-9|TRBJ2-7
CASSPSSHEQYF
TGTGCCAGCAGCCCATCGTCCCACGAGCAGTACTTC
>NA|NA|TRBV4-1|TRBJ2-2
CASSQGPGTGELFF
TGCGCCAGCAGCCAAGGGCCGGGCACCGGGGAGCTGTTTTTT
>NA|NA|TRBV14|TRBJ2-1
CASQDGSYNEQFF
TGTGCCAGCCAAGATGGCTCCTACAATGAGCAGTTCTTC
>NA|NA|TRBV6-5|TRBJ2-5
CASSYSSEQETQYF
TGTGCCAGCAGTTACTCATCAGAGCAAGAGACCCAGTACTTC
>NA|NA|TRBV27|TRBJ1-6
CASSALGGANSPLHF
TGTGCCAGCAGTGCCCTCGGGGGGGCGAATTCACCCCTCCACTTT
>NA|NA|TRBV28|TRBJ2-5
CASSPLHSEGETQYF
TGTGCCAGCAGTCCCTTACACAGCGAGGGAGAGACCCAGTACTTC
>TRBD1|NA|TRBV7-9|TRBJ1-5
CASSPGTGDNQPQHF
TGTGCCAGCAGCCCCGGGACAGGGGACAATCAGCCCCAGCATTTT
>NA|NA|TRBV27|TRBJ2-7
CASSLEGVGEQYF
TGTGCCAGCAGCCTAGAGGGGGTTGGCGAGCAGTACTTC
>NA|NA|TRBV11-2|TRBJ2-7
CASSLDHIASEQYF
TGTGCCAGCAGCTTAGATCACATTGCAAGCGAGCAGTACTTC
>TRBD1|NA|TRBV19|TRBJ1-5
CASMGQGAQPQHF
TGTGCCAGTATGGGACAGGGTGCTCAGCCCCAGCATTTT
>TRBD1|NA|TRBV5-1|TRBJ2-5
CASSSLEGGIGETQYF
TGCGCCAGCAGCTCCCTGGAAGGGGGCATAGGAGAGACCCAGTACTTC
>NA|NA|TRBV6-5|TRBJ2-3
CASSLLTGDTQYF
TGTGCCAGCAGTCTCCTAACCGGAGATACGCAGTATTTT
>TRBD2|NA|TRBV2|TRBJ2-5
CASRLSSGGPIQETQYF
TGTGCCAGCCGTCTTAGTAGCGGGGGACCGATCCAAGAGACCCAGTACTTC
>NA|NA|TRBV2|TRBJ2-3
CASDRPGTRGTDTQYF
TGTGCCAGCGACCGACCGGGAACCAGAGGGACAGATACGCAGTATTTT
>TRBD1|NA|TRBV4-1|TRBJ2-7
CASSQDLTGTGGHEQYF
TGCGCCAGCAGCCAGGATTTGACCGGGACAGGGGGCCACGAGCAGTACTTC
>NA|NA|TRBV7-3|TRBJ2-7
CASSPTGAYEQYF
TGTGCCAGCAGCCCCACGGGGGCCTACGAGCAGTACTTC
>TRBD2|NA|TRBV7-9|TRBJ2-1
CASSFVAGSSYNEQFF
TGTGCCAGCAGCTTTGTAGCGGGGAGCTCCTACAATGAGCAGTTCTTC
>TRBD2|NA|TRBV6-5|TRBJ2-7
CASSYGLAGDEQYF
TGTGCCAGCAGTTATGGGCTAGCGGGAGACGAGCAGTACTTC